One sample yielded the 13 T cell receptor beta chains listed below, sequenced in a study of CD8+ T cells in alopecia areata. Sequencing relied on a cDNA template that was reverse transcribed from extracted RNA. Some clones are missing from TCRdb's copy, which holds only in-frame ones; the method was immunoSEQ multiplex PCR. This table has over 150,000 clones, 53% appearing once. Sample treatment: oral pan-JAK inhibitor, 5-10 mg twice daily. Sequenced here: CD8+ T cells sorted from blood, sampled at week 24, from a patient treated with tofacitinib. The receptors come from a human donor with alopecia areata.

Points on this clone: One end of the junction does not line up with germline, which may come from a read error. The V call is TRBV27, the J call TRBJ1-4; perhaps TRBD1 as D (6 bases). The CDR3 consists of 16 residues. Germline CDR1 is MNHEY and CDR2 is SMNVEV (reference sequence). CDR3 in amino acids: CASSPRGGGTKEKLFF. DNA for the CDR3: TGTGCCAGCAGTCCCCGGGGAGGGGGGACTAAGGAAAAACTGTTTTTT.

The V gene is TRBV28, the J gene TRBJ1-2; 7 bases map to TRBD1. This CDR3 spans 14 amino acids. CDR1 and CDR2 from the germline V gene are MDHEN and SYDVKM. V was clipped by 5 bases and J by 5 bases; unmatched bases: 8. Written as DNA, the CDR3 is TGTGCCAGCAGTCCCTGGACAGGCCCTTATGGCTACACCTTC. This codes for CASSPWTGPYGYTF.

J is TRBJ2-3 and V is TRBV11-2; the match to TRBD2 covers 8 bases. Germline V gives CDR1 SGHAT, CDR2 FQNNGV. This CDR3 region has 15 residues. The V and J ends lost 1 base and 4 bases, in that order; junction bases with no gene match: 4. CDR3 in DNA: TGTGCCAGCAGCTTAGGCGACGGGGGGGCAGATACGCAGTATTTT. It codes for CASSLGDGGADTQYF.

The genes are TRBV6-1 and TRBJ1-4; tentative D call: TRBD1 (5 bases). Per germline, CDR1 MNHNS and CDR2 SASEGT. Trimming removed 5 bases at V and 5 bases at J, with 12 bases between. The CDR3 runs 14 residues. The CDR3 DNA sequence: TGTGCCAGCAGTCACCCTAGGGGAAATGAAAAACTGTTTTTT. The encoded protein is CASSHPRGNEKLFF.

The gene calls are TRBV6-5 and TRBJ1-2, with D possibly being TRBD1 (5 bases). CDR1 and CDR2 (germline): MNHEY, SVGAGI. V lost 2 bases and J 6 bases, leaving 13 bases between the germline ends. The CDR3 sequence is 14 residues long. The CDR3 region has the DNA TGTGCCAGCAGTTACCTTGCGGGGGTCGATGGCTACACCTTC. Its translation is CASSYLAGVDGYTF.

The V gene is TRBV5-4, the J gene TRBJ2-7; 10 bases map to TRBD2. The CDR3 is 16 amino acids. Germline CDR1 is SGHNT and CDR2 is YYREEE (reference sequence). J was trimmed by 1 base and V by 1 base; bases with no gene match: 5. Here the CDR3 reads CASSLWNSGGSYEQYF. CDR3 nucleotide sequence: TGTGCCAGCAGCTTGTGGAATAGCGGGGGGTCCTACGAGCAGTACTTC.

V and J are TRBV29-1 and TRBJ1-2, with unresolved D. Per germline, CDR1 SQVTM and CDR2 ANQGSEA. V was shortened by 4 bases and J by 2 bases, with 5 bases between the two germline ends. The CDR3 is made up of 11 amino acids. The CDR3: CSVVDNYGYTF. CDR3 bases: TGCAGCGTTGTTGACAACTATGGCTACACCTTC.

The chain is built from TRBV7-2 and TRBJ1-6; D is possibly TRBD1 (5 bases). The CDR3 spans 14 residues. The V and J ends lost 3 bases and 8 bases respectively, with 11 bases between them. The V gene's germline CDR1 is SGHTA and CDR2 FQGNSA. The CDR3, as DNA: TGTGCCAGCAGCTTGAAAGGGGTGGATTCACCCCTCCACTTT. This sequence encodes CASSLKGVDSPLHF.

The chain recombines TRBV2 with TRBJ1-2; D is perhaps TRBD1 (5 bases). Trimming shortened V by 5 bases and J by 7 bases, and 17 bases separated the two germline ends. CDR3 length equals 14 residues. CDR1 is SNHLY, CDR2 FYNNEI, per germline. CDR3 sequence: CASSPNLTGSGYTF. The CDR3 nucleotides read TGTGCCAGCAGTCCAAATTTAACAGGCTCTGGCTACACCTTC.

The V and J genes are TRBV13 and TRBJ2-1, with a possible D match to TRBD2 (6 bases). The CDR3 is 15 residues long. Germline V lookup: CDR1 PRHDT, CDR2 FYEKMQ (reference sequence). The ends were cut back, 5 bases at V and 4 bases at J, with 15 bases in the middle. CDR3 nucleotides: TGTGCCAGCAGCCCCGGGGGTGAGGGGTACAATGAGCAGTTCTTC. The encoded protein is CASSPGGEGYNEQFF. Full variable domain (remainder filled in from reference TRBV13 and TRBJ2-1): AAGVIQSPRHLIKEKRETATLKCYPIPRHDTVYWYQQGPGQDPQFLISFYEKMQSDKGSIPDRFSAQQFSDYHSELNMSSLELGDSALYFCASSPGGEGYNEQFFGPGTRLTVL.

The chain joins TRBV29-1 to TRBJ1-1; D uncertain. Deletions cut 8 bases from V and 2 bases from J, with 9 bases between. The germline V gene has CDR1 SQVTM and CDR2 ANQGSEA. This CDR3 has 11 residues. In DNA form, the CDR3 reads TGCAGCTGGGTTCAAAACACTGAAGCTTTCTTT. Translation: CSWVQNTEAFF.

The CDR3 DNA sequence: TGTGCCAGCAGCTTAGGCCAAAACTACAATGAGCAGTTCTTC. Protein sequence: CASSLGQNYNEQFF. The V call is TRBV5-6, the J call TRBJ2-1; D is uncertain. CDR1 SGHDT and CDR2 YYEEEE come from the germline V gene. Trimming cost V 2 bases and J 3 bases, with 9 bases left between them. This CDR3 spans 14 amino acids.

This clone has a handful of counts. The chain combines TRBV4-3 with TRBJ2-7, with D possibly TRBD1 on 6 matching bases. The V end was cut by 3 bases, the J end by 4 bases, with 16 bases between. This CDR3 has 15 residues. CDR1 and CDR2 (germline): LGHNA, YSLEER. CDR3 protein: CASSQNSGDSYEQYF. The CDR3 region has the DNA TGCGCCAGCAGCCAGAATTCAGGGGATTCGTACGAGCAGTACTTC.